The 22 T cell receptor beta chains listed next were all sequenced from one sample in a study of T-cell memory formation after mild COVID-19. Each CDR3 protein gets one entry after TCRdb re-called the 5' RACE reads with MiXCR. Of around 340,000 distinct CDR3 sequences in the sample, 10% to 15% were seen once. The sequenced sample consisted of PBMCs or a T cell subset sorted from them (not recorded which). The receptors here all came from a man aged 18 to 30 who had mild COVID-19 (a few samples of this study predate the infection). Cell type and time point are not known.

CDR3 in amino acids: CASSPAGYQETQYF. CDR3 nucleotides: TGTGCCAGCAGTCCTGCGGGGTACCAAGAGACCCAGTACTTC. This rearrangement joins TRBV12-3 or TRBV12-4 to TRBJ2-5; maybe TRBD2 (6 bases). The CDR3 covers 14 residues. With 5 bases removed from V and 0 bases from J, the gap between germline ends came to 10 bases.

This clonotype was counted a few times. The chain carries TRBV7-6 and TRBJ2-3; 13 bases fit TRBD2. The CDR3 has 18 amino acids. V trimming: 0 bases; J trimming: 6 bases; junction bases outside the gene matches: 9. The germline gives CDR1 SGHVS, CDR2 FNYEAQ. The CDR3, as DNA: TGTGCCAGCAGCTTAGCGCCCCCACTAGCGGGGGGGCCGGATACGCAGTATTTT. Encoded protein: CASSLAPPLAGGPDTQYF.

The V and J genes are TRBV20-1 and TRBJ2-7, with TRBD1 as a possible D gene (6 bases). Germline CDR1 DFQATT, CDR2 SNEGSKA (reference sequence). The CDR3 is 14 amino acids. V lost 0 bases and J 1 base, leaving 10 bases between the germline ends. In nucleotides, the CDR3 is TGCAGTGCTAGAGAACCCACAGGGTCCTACGAGCAGTACTTC. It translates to CSAREPTGSYEQYF.

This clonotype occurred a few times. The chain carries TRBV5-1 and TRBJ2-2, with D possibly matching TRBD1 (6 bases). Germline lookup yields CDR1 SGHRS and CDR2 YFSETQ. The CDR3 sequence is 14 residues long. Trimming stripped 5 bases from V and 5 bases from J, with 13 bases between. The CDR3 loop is CASRPRQETGELFF. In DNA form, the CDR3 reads TGCGCCAGCAGGCCGAGACAGGAAACCGGGGAGCTGTTTTTT.

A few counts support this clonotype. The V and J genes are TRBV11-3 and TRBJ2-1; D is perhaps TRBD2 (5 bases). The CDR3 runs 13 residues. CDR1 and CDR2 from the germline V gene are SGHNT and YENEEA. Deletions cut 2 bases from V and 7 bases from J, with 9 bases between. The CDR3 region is CASSLRRQNEQFF. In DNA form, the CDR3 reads TGTGCCAGCAGCTTACGGAGGCAAAATGAGCAGTTCTTC.

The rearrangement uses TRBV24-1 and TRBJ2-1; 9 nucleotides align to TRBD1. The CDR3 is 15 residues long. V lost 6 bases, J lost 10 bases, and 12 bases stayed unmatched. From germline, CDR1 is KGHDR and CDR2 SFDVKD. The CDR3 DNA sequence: TGTGCCACCAGTAAAGGACAGGGGTTGGGATTGGAGCAGTTCTTC. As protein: CATSKGQGLGLEQFF.

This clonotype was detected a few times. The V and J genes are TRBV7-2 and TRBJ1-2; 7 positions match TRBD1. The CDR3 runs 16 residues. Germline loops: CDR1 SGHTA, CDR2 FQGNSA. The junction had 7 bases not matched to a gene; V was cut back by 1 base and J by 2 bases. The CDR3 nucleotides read TGTGCCAGCAGCTTAGGATTCGGGACAGTGAACTATGGCTACACCTTC. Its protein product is CASSLGFGTVNYGYTF.

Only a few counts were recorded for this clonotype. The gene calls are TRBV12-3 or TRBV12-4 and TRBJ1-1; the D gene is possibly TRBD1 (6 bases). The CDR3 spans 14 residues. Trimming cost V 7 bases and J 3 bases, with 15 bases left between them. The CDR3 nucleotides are TGTGCCAGCACCTCAGGGGTCCTAGACACTGAAGCTTTCTTT. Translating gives CASTSGVLDTEAFF.

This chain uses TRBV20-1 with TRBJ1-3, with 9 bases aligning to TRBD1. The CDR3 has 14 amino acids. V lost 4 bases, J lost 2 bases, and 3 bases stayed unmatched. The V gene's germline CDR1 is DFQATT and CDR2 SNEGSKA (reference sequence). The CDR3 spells CSATHRGPGNTIYF. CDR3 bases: TGCAGTGCTACCCACAGGGGGCCTGGAAACACCATATATTTT.

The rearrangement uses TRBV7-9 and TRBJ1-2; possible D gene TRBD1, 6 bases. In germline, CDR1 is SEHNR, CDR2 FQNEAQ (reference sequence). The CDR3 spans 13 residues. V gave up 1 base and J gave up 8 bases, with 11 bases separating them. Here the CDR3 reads CASSLGAGEGYTF. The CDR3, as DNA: TGTGCCAGCAGCTTAGGTGCAGGGGAAGGCTACACCTTC. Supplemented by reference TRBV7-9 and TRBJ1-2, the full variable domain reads DTGVSQNPRHKITKRGQNVTFRCDPISEHNRLYWYRQTLGQGPEFLTYFQNEAQLEKSRLLSDRFSAERPKGSFSTLEIQRTEQGDSAMYLCASSLGAGEGYTFGSGTRLTVV.

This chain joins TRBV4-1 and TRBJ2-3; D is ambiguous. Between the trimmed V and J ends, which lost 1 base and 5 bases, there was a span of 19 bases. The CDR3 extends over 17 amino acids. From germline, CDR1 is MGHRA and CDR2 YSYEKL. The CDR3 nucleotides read TGCGCCAGCAGCCAAGTCCCTGGGCCCACGGGCCTAGATACGCAGTATTTT. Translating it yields CASSQVPGPTGLDTQYF.

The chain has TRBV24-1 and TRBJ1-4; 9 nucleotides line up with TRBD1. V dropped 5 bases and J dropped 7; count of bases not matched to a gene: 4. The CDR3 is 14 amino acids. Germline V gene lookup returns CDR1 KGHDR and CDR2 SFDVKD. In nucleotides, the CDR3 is TGTGCCACCAGTGCGGGACAGGGCGGTGAAAAACTGTTTTTT. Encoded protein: CATSAGQGGEKLFF.

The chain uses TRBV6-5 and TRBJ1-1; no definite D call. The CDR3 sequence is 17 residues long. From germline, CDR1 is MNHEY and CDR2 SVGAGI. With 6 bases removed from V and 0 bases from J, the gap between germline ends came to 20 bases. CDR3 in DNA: TGTGCCAGCAGGGCGTGGACCTTTGCTAAGATGAACACTGAAGCTTTCTTT. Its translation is CASRAWTFAKMNTEAFF.

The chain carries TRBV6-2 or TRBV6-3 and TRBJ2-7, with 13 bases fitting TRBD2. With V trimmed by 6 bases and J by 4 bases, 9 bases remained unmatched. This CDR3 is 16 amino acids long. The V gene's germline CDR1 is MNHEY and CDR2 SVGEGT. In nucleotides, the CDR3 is TGTGCCAGCAGCAAAGGGGGGACTAGCGGGGATTACGAGCAGTACGTC. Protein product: CASSKGGTSGDYEQYV.

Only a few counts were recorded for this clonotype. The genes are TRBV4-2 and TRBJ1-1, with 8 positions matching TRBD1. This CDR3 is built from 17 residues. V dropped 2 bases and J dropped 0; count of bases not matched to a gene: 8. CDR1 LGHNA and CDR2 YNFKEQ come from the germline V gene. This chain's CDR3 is CASSQPSGTGLNTEAFF. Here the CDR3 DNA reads TGTGCCAGCAGCCAACCCTCCGGGACAGGCTTGAACACTGAAGCTTTCTTT.

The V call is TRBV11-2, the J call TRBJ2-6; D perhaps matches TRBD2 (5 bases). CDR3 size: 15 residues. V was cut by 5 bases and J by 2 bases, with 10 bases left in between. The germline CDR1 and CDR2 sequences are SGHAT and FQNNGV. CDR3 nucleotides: TGTGCCAGCAGCCGTACTAGTACTGGGGCCAACGTCCTGACTTTC. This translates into CASSRTSTGANVLTF.

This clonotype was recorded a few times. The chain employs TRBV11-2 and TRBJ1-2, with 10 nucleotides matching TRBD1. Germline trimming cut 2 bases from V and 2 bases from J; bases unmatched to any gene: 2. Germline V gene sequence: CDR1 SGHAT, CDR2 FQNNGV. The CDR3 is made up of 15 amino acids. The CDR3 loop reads CASSLSGQGNYGYTF. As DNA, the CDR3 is TGTGCCAGCAGCTTATCGGGACAGGGGAACTATGGCTACACCTTC.

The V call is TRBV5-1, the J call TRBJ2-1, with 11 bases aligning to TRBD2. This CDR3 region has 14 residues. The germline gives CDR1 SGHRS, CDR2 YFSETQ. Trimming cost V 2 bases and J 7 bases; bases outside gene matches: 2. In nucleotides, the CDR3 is TGCGCCAGCAGCTTTAGCGGGGGGGCAAATGAGCAGTTCTTC. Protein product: CASSFSGGANEQFF.

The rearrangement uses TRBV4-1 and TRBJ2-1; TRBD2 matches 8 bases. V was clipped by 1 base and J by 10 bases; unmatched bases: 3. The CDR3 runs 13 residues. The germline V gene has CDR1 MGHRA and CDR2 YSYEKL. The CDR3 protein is CASSQAGGLEQFF. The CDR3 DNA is TGCGCCAGCAGCCAAGCGGGGGGGCTCGAGCAGTTCTTC.

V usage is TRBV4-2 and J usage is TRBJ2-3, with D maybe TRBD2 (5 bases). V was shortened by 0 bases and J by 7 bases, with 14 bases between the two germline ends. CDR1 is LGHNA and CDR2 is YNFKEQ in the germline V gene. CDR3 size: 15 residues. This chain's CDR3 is CASSQEGLTVNTQYF. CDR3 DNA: TGTGCCAGCAGCCAAGAAGGACTCACCGTTAATACGCAGTATTTT.

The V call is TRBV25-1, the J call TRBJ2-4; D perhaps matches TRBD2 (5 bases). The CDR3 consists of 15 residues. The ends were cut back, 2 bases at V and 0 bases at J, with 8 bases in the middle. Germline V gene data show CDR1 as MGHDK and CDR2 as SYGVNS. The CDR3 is CASSEPGLAKNIQYF. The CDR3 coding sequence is TGTGCCAGCAGTGAACCCGGACTAGCCAAAAACATTCAGTACTTC.

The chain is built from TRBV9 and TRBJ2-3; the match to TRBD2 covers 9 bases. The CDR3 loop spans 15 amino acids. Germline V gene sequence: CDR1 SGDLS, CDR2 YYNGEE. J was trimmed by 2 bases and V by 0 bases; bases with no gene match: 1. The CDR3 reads CASSVGLAATDTQYF. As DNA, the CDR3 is TGTGCCAGCAGCGTAGGACTAGCGGCCACAGATACGCAGTATTTT.